The clone carrying this T cell receptor beta chain showed up just a few times. The target antigen is unknown. No infections or other immune events were documented during collection. Germline values: CDR1 MNHEY, CDR2 SVGAGI. The CDR3 runs 15 residues. The V and J ends lost 0 bases and 0 bases respectively, with 8 bases between them. Sequencing used immunoSEQ multiplex PCR; TCRdb keeps in-frame clones, though not all of them. Among over 85,000 clones, approximately 85% were seen once, and the ten largest hold roughly 4%. This sample was included in a study of identifying expanded T cells in peripheral blood. Findings and caveats of the study: About 1.3 clones differed between technical replicates, versus approximately 16 and 20 over time. Across healthy donors, higher total template counts meant significantly greater roughly two-week count variance.

This TCR came from a person between 18 and 69 years old in good health. The chain recombines TRBV6-5 with TRBJ1-1; D is unresolved. The specimen sequenced was blood. The CDR3 sequence: CASSYSGSLNTEAFF. CDR3 in DNA: TGTGCCAGCAGTTACTCGGGGAGTCTGAACACTGAAGCTTTCTTT.